The clone carrying this TCR beta chain was counted between two and nine times. No antigen is known for it. The data derive from a study of T cell responses to AZD1222 COVID-19 vaccine. Broader study findings: Distributed over spike, vaccine-associated CD4 TCRs predominated at 160-218 and 743-854. Within unmutated variant regions lay the reported targets of nearly half of spike-specific TCRs. Receipt of two AZD1222 doses was followed by a rise in Spike-specific TCR breadth and depth.

TCRdb's table, derived via immunoSEQ multiplex PCR, lists solely in-frame clones and lacks some. Found here are nearly 90,000 clones, around 89% of them singletons; the top ten hold roughly 5%. CDR1 is KGHDR, CDR2 SFDVKD, per germline. CDR3 length: 16 residues. The ends were cut back, 2 bases at V and 4 bases at J, with 15 bases in the middle. This sequence joins TRBV24-1 and TRBJ2-3, with D maybe TRBD2 (5 bases). This TCR was recovered from an adult who received the AZD1222 COVID-19 vaccine. Sequencing was performed on peripheral blood, taken 28 days after the second AZD1222 dose. The CDR3 DNA follows: TGTGCCACCAGTGATTGGAAAAGTGGGAGTGCAGATACGCAGTATTTT. Translation: CATSDWKSGSADTQYF.